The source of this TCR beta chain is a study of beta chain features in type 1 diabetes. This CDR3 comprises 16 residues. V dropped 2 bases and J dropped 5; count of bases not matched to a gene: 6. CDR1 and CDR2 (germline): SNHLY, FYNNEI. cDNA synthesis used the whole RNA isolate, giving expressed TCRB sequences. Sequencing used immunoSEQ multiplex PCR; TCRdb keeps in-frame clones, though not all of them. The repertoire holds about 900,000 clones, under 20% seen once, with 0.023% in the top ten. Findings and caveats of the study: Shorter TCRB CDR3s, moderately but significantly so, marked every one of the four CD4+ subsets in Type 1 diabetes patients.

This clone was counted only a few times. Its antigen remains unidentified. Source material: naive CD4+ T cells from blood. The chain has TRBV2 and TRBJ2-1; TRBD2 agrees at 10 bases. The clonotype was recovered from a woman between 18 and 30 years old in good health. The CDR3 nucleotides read TGTGCCAGCAGTGAATTGGGACTAGCGATAGACAATGAGCAGTTCTTC. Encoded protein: CASSELGLAIDNEQFF.